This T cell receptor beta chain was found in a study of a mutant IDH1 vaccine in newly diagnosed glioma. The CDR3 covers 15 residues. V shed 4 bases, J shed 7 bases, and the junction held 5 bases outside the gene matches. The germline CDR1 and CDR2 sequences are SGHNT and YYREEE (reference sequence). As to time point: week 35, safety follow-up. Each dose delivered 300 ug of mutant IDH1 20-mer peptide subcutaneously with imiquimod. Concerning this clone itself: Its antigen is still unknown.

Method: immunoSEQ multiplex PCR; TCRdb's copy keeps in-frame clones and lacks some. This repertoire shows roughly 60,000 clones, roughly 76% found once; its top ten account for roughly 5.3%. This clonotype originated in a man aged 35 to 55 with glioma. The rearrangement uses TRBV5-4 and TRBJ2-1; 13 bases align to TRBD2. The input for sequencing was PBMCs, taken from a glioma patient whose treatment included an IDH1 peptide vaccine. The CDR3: CASSTGLAGVNEQFF. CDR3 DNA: TGTGCCAGCAGCACCGGACTAGCGGGAGTTAATGAGCAGTTCTTC.